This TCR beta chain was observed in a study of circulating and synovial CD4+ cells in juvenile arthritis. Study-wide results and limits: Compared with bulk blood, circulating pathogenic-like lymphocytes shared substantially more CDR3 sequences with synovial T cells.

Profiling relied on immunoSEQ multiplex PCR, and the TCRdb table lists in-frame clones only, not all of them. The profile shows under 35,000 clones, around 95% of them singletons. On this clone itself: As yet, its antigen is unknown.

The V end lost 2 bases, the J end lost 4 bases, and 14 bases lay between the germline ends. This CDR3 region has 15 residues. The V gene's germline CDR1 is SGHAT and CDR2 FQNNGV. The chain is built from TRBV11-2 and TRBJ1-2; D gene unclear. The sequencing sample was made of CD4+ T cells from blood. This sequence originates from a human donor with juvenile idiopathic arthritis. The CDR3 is CASSLFGGQIYGYTF. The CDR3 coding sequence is TGTGCCAGCAGCTTATTTGGTGGCCAAATCTATGGCTACACCTTC.